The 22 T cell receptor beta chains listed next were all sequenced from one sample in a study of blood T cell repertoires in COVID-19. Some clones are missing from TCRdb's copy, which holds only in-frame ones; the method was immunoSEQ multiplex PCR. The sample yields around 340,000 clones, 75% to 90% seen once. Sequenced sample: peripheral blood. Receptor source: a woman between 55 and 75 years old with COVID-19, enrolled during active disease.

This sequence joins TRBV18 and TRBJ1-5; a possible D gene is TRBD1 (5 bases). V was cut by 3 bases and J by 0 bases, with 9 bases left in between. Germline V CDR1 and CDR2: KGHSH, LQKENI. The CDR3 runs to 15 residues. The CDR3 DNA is TGTGCCAGCTCACCCGGGGGGGTTAGCAATCAGCCCCAGCATTTT. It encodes CASSPGGVSNQPQHF.

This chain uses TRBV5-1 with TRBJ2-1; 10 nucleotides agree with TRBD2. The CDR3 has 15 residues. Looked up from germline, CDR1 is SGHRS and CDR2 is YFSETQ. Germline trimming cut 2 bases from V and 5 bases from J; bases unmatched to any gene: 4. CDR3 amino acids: CASSFGTSANNEQFF. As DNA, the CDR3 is TGCGCCAGCAGCTTCGGGACTAGCGCAAACAATGAGCAGTTCTTC.

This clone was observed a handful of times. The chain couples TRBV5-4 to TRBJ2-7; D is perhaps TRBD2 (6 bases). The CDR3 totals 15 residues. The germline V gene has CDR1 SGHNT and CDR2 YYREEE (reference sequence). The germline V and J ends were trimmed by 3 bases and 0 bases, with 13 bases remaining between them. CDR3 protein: CASSSSSASSYEQYF. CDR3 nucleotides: TGTGCCAGCAGCTCTTCTAGCGCCAGCTCCTACGAGCAGTACTTC.

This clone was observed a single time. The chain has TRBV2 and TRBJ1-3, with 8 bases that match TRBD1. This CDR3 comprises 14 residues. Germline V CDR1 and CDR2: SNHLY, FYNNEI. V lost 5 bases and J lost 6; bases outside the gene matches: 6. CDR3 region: CASSTDRAKNTIYF. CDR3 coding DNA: TGTGCCAGCAGTACGGACAGGGCTAAAAACACCATATATTTT.

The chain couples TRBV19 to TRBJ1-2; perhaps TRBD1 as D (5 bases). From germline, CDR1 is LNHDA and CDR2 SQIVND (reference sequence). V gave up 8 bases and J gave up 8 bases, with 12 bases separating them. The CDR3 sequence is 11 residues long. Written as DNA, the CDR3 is TGTGCCAGTCGTGGGGCTCGAGGCTACACCTTC. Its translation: CASRGARGYTF.

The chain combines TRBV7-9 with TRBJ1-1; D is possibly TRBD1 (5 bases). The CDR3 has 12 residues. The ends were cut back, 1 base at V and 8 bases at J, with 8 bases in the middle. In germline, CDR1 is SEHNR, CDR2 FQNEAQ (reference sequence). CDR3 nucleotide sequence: TGTGCCAGCAGCTTAGTACCAGGGGAAGCTTTCTTT. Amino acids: CASSLVPGEAFF.

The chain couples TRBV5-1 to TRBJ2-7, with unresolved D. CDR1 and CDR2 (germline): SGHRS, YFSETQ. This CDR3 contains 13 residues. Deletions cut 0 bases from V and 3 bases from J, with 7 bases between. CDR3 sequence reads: CASSLEQIYEQYF. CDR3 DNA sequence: TGCGCCAGCAGCTTGGAACAGATCTACGAGCAGTACTTC.

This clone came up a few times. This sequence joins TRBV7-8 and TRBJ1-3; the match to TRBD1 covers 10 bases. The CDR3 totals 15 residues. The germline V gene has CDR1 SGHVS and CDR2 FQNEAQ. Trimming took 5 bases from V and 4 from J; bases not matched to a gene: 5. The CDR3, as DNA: TGTGCCAGCAGCACCTTGACAGGGGGCGGAAACACCATATATTTT. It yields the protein CASSTLTGGGNTIYF.

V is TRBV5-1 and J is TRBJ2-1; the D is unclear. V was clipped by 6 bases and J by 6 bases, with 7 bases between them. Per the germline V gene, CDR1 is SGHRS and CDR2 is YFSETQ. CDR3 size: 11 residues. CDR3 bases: TGCGCCAGCACTTCGGGCAATGAGCAGTTCTTC. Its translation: CASTSGNEQFF.

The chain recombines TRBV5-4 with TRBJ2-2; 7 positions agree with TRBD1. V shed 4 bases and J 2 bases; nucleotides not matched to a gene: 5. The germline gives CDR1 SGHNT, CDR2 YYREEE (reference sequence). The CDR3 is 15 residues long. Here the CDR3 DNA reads TGTGCCAGCAGCGTGGGACAGATTAACACCGGGGAGCTGTTTTTT. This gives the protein CASSVGQINTGELFF.

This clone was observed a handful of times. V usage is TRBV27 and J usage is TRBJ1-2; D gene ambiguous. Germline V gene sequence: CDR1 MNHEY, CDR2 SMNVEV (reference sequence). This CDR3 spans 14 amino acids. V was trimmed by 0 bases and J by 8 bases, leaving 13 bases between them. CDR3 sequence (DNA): TGTGCCAGCAGTTTATCGGCCCCGAATACGGGCTACACCTTC. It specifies CASSLSAPNTGYTF.

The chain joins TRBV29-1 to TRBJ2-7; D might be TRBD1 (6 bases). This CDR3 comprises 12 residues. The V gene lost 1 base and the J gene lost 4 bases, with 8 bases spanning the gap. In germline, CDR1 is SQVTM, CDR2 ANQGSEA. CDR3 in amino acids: CSVEVRGYEQYF. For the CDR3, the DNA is TGCAGCGTTGAAGTCAGGGGATACGAGCAGTACTTC.

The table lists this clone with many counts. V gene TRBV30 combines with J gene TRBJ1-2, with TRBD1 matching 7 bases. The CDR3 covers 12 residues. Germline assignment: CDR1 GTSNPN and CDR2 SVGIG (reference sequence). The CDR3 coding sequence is TGTGGCTACTCCAGGGGGGACTATGGCTACACCTTC. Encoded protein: CGYSRGDYGYTF.

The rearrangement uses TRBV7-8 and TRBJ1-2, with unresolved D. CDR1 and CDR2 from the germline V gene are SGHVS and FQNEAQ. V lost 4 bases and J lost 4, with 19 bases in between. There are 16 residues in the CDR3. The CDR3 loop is CASSSLDGLAGYGYTF. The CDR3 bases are TGTGCCAGCAGCTCGCTGGACGGTTTAGCGGGCTATGGCTACACCTTC.

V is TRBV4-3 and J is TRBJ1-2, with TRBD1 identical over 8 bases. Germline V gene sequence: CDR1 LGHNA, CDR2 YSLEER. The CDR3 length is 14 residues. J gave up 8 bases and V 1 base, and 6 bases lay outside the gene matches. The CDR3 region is CASSQVQGALGYTF. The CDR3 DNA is TGCGCCAGCAGCCAAGTCCAGGGGGCATTGGGCTACACCTTC.

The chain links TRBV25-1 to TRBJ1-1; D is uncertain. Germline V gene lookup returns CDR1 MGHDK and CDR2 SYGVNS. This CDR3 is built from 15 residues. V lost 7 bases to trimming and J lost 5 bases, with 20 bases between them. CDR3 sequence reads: CASTSRGRARTEAFF. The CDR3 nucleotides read TGTGCCAGCACCTCGCGGGGAAGGGCAAGAACTGAAGCTTTCTTT.

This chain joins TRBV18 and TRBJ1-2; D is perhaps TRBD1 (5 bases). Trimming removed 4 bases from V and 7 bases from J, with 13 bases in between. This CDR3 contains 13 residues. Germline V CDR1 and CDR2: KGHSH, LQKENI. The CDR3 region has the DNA TGTGCCAGCTCACAAGTCGTCGGGGGTGGCTACACCTTC. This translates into CASSQVVGGGYTF. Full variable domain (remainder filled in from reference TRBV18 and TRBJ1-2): NAGVMQNPRHLVRRRGQEARLRCSPMKGHSHVYWYRQLPEEGLKFMVYLQKENIIDESGMPKERFSAEFPKEGPSILRIQQVVRGDSAAYFCASSQVVGGGYTFGSGTRLTVV.

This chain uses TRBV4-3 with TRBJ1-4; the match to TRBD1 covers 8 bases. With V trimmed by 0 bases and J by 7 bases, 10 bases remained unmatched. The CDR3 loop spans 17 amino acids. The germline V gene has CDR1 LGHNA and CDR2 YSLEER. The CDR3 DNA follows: TGCGCCAGCAGCCAAGATATGGTCAGGGGGCGGGGTGAAAAACTGTTTTTT. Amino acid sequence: CASSQDMVRGRGEKLFF.

The CDR3 coding sequence is TGTGCCAGCAGCCCTAGAAAGAACACCGGGGAGCTGTTTTTT. Protein: CASSPRKNTGELFF. The genes are TRBV7-2 and TRBJ2-2; no clear D gene. V was trimmed by 5 bases and J by 1 base, leaving 8 bases between them. The CDR3 totals 14 residues. CDR1 is SGHTA, CDR2 FQGNSA, per germline. Combining the CDR3 with reference TRBV7-2 and TRBJ2-2 gives the whole variable domain GAGVSQSPSNKVTEKGKDVELRCDPISGHTALYWYRQSLGQGLEFLIYFQGNSAPDKSGLPSDRFSAERTGGSVSTLTIQRTQQEDSAVYLCASSPRKNTGELFFGEGSRLTVL.

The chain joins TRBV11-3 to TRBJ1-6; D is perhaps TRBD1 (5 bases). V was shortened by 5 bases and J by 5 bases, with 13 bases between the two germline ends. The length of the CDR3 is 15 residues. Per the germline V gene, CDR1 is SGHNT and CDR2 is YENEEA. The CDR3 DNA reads TGTGCCAGCAGCCCCCCGGGACTGAATAATTCACCCCTCCACTTT. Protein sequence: CASSPPGLNNSPLHF.

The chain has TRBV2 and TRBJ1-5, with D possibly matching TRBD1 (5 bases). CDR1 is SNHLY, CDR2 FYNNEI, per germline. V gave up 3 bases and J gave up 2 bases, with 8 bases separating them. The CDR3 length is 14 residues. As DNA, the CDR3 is TGTGCCAGCAGTGACAGGGTCGGCAATCAGCCCCAGCATTTT. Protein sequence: CASSDRVGNQPQHF.

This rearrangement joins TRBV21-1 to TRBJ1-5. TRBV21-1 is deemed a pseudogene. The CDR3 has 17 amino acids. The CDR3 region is CASSILPGGNSNQPQHF. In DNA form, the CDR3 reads TGTGCCAGCAGCATCCTCCCCGGGGGGAATAGCAATCAGCCCCAGCATTTT.